These T cell receptor beta chains were read from a single sample in a study of CD8 T cells in Susac syndrome. TCRdb called the immunoSEQ multiplex PCR reads again in MiXCR, with one record for every CDR3 protein. The sample lists about 140,000 distinct CDR3 sequences, approximately 93% occurring once. Sample: CD4+ T cells from PBMCs. The receptors come from a human donor in good health. Both conserved end residues are part of each CDR3. A D gene is named only where the DNA matches it firmly. The size field is filled for only some rows; it gives once, few, many or a size class.

D gene: .; clone size: .; V gene: TRBV7-6; J gene: TRBJ2-6; CDR3 protein: CASEGSGANVLTF; CDR3 DNA: TGTGCCAGCGAAGGCTCTGGGGCCAACGTCCTGACTTTC
D gene: TRBD2; clone size: .; V gene: TRBV7-3; J gene: TRBJ2-3; CDR3 protein: CASSLNLAGPDTQYF; CDR3 DNA: TGTGCCAGCAGCTTAAATCTAGCGGGGCCAGATACGCAGTATTTT
D gene: .; clone size: .; V gene: TRBV29-1; J gene: TRBJ1-2; CDR3 protein: CSVPGGDYGYTF; CDR3 DNA: TGCAGCGTCCCTGGGGGAGACTATGGCTACACCTTC
D gene: .; clone size: .; V gene: TRBV9; J gene: TRBJ2-3; CDR3 protein: CASSPLSEVTDTQYF; CDR3 DNA: TGTGCCAGCAGCCCTCTCAGCGAGGTGACAGATACGCAGTATTTT
D gene: .; clone size: .; V gene: TRBV20-1; J gene: TRBJ1-1; CDR3 protein: CSASWDTEAFF; CDR3 DNA: TGCAGTGCTAGTTGGGACACTGAAGCTTTCTTT
D gene: .; clone size: .; V gene: TRBV28; J gene: TRBJ2-1; CDR3 protein: CASSRAGTSYNEQFF; CDR3 DNA: TGTGCCAGCAGCCGAGCGGGCACCTCCTACAATGAGCAGTTCTTC
D gene: .; clone size: .; V gene: TRBV10-3; J gene: TRBJ2-7; CDR3 protein: CAISDPRGPYEQYF; CDR3 DNA: TGTGCCATCAGTGACCCCCGGGGACCCTACGAGCAGTACTTC
D gene: TRBD1; clone size: .; V gene: TRBV7-9; J gene: TRBJ1-1; CDR3 protein: CASSLVYRGRRGTEAFF; CDR3 DNA: TGTGCCAGCAGCTTAGTGTACAGGGGGCGAAGGGGCACTGAAGCTTTCTTT
D gene: .; clone size: .; V gene: TRBV30; J gene: TRBJ1-2; CDR3 protein: CAWSVRVNSNYGYTF; CDR3 DNA: TGTGCCTGGAGTGTGCGGGTCAATAGTAACTATGGCTACACCTTC
D gene: .; clone size: .; V gene: TRBV30; J gene: TRBJ1-5; CDR3 protein: CAWSVLSSNQPQHF; CDR3 DNA: TGTGCCTGGAGTGTGCTTTCTAGCAATCAGCCCCAGCATTTT
D gene: .; clone size: .; V gene: TRBV29-1; J gene: TRBJ1-1; CDR3 protein: CSVEVWGEAFF; CDR3 DNA: TGCAGCGTTGAAGTCTGGGGGGAAGCTTTCTTT
D gene: .; clone size: .; V gene: TRBV18; J gene: TRBJ2-7; CDR3 protein: CASSPSPDYEQYF; CDR3 DNA: TGTGCCAGCTCACCAAGTCCCGATTACGAGCAGTACTTC
D gene: .; clone size: .; V gene: TRBV29-1; J gene: TRBJ1-1; CDR3 protein: CSAGETDLVAEAFF; CDR3 DNA: TGCAGCGCCGGGGAGACGGATTTGGTCGCTGAAGCTTTCTTT
D gene: TRBD2; clone size: .; V gene: TRBV7-9; J gene: TRBJ2-1; CDR3 protein: CASSLTLAGGGEQFF; CDR3 DNA: TGTGCCAGCAGCTTAACACTAGCGGGAGGGGGTGAGCAGTTCTTC
D gene: .; clone size: .; V gene: TRBV4-2; J gene: TRBJ1-3; CDR3 protein: CASSRDLSSGNTIYF; CDR3 DNA: TGTGCCAGCAGCAGGGACCTTAGCTCTGGAAACACCATATATTTT
D gene: TRBD2; clone size: .; V gene: TRBV2; J gene: TRBJ2-7; CDR3 protein: CATTLAEDSYEQYF; CDR3 DNA: TGTGCCACAACCCTAGCGGAGGACTCCTACGAGCAGTACTTC
D gene: .; clone size: .; V gene: TRBV18; J gene: TRBJ2-5; CDR3 protein: CASSPLERGETQYF; CDR3 DNA: TGTGCCAGCTCACCACTCGAAAGGGGAGAGACCCAGTACTTC
D gene: .; clone size: .; V gene: TRBV9; J gene: TRBJ1-2; CDR3 protein: CASSVGGRLLWYGYTF; CDR3 DNA: TGTGCCAGCAGCGTAGGGGGGCGGCTCCTTTGGTATGGCTACACCTTC
D gene: TRBD1; clone size: .; V gene: TRBV5-1; J gene: TRBJ2-7; CDR3 protein: CASSLLGQGLRGYYEQYF; CDR3 DNA: TGCGCCAGCAGCTTGCTAGGACAGGGGTTAAGAGGTTACTACGAGCAGTACTTC
D gene: TRBD2; clone size: .; V gene: TRBV7-9; J gene: TRBJ2-7; CDR3 protein: CASSNRTSLEQYF; CDR3 DNA: TGTGCCAGCAGCAACCGGACTAGCCTCGAGCAGTACTTC
D gene: TRBD2; clone size: .; V gene: TRBV20-1; J gene: TRBJ2-1; CDR3 protein: CSARNSWGGRPSYNEQFF; CDR3 DNA: TGCAGTGCTAGAAACTCATGGGGCGGGAGGCCTTCCTACAATGAGCAGTTCTTC
D gene: TRBD2; clone size: .; V gene: TRBV11-2; J gene: TRBJ2-3; CDR3 protein: CASLAGRSTDTQYF; CDR3 DNA: TGTGCCAGTTTAGCGGGACGTAGCACAGATACGCAGTATTTT
D gene: TRBD2; clone size: once; V gene: TRBV5-1; J gene: TRBJ2-5; CDR3 protein: CASSLEPSGDQETQYF; CDR3 DNA: TGCGCCAGCAGCTTGGAGCCTAGCGGGGACCAAGAGACCCAGTACTTC
D gene: TRBD1; clone size: .; V gene: TRBV20-1; J gene: TRBJ1-5; CDR3 protein: CSAQLGTGGNQPQHF; CDR3 DNA: TGCAGTGCTCAACTCGGGACAGGGGGTAATCAGCCCCAGCATTTT
D gene: .; clone size: .; V gene: TRBV20-1; J gene: TRBJ2-4; CDR3 protein: CSAVGKSTKNIQYF; CDR3 DNA: TGCAGTGCTGTAGGGAAGTCGACCAAAAACATTCAGTACTTC
D gene: .; clone size: .; V gene: TRBV15; J gene: TRBJ2-7; CDR3 protein: CATSRDQGRRYEQYF; CDR3 DNA: TGTGCCACCAGCAGAGATCAAGGCAGGCGCTACGAGCAGTACTTC
D gene: TRBD2; clone size: .; V gene: TRBV9; J gene: TRBJ2-3; CDR3 protein: CASSPRTSGILTDTQYF; CDR3 DNA: TGTGCCAGCAGCCCGCGGACTAGCGGGATCCTCACAGATACGCAGTATTTT
D gene: TRBD1; clone size: .; V gene: TRBV5-1; J gene: TRBJ2-7; CDR3 protein: CASSLRGQGNEQYF; CDR3 DNA: TGCGCCAGCAGCTTGAGGGGACAGGGGAACGAGCAGTACTTC
D gene: .; clone size: .; V gene: TRBV25-1; J gene: TRBJ2-7; CDR3 protein: CASRGSAYEQYF; CDR3 DNA: TGTGCCAGCAGGGGCAGTGCCTACGAGCAGTACTTC
D gene: .; clone size: .; V gene: TRBV10-2; J gene: TRBJ1-4; CDR3 protein: CASTRRGPNEKLFF; CDR3 DNA: TGCGCCAGCACCAGGCGGGGACCTAATGAAAAACTGTTTTTT
D gene: .; clone size: few; V gene: TRBV20-1; J gene: TRBJ1-1; CDR3 protein: CSARDSRNTEAFF; CDR3 DNA: TGCAGTGCTAGAGATTCCCGGAACACTGAAGCTTTCTTT
D gene: TRBD1; clone size: few; V gene: TRBV12-3/TRBV12-4; J gene: TRBJ2-5; CDR3 protein: CASRPGGRETQYF; CDR3 DNA: TGTGCCAGCAGGCCAGGGGGCCGGGAGACCCAGTACTTC
D gene: TRBD2; clone size: .; V gene: TRBV27; J gene: TRBJ2-1; CDR3 protein: CASRKGLAAYYNEQFF; CDR3 DNA: TGTGCCAGCCGGAAGGGACTAGCGGCCTACTACAATGAGCAGTTCTTC
D gene: TRBD2; clone size: .; V gene: TRBV29-1; J gene: TRBJ2-1; CDR3 protein: CSVSSGTHNEQFF; CDR3 DNA: TGCAGCGTCTCTAGCGGGACCCACAATGAGCAGTTCTTC
D gene: .; clone size: .; V gene: TRBV20-1; J gene: TRBJ2-3; CDR3 protein: CSARDTRETDTQYF; CDR3 DNA: TGCAGTGCTAGAGATACCAGGGAGACAGATACGCAGTATTTT
D gene: .; clone size: .; V gene: TRBV5-4; J gene: TRBJ2-7; CDR3 protein: CASSLVGPPYEQYF; CDR3 DNA: TGTGCCAGCAGCCTCGTGGGACCCCCCTACGAGCAGTACTTC
D gene: .; clone size: .; V gene: TRBV7-9; J gene: TRBJ1-3; CDR3 protein: CASSSGNTIYF; CDR3 DNA: TGTGCCAGCAGCTCTGGAAACACCATATATTTT
D gene: .; clone size: .; V gene: TRBV4-2; J gene: TRBJ2-2; CDR3 protein: CASSQETVGELFF; CDR3 DNA: TGTGCCAGCAGCCAAGAGACCGTGGGGGAGCTGTTTTTT
D gene: .; clone size: .; V gene: TRBV11-3; J gene: TRBJ2-1; CDR3 protein: CASSLGGAAYNEQFF; CDR3 DNA: TGTGCCAGCAGCTTAGGAGGGGCCGCCTACAATGAGCAGTTCTTC
D gene: .; clone size: .; V gene: TRBV12-3/TRBV12-4; J gene: TRBJ1-1; CDR3 protein: CASRAYSEAFF; CDR3 DNA: TGTGCCAGCAGGGCATACAGTGAAGCTTTCTTT
D gene: TRBD1; clone size: .; V gene: TRBV6-6; J gene: TRBJ2-2; CDR3 protein: CASSIGQGRYTGELFF; CDR3 DNA: TGTGCCAGCTCAATCGGACAGGGGCGGTACACCGGGGAGCTGTTTTTT
D gene: .; clone size: .; V gene: TRBV20-1; J gene: TRBJ2-2; CDR3 protein: CSASSVNTGELFF; CDR3 DNA: TGCAGTGCTAGTTCAGTGAACACCGGGGAGCTGTTTTTT
D gene: .; clone size: .; V gene: TRBV11-2; J gene: TRBJ1-3; CDR3 protein: CASSLQNSGNTIYF; CDR3 DNA: TGTGCCAGCAGCTTACAAAACTCTGGAAACACCATATATTTT
D gene: .; clone size: .; V gene: TRBV7-2; J gene: TRBJ1-1; CDR3 protein: CASGRQQNTEAFF; CDR3 DNA: TGTGCCAGTGGGAGACAACAGAACACTGAAGCTTTCTTT
D gene: .; clone size: .; V gene: TRBV2; J gene: TRBJ2-1; CDR3 protein: CASLSDSRVDEQFF; CDR3 DNA: TGTGCCAGTCTCAGTGACTCACGGGTCGATGAGCAGTTCTTC
D gene: .; clone size: once; V gene: TRBV20-1; J gene: TRBJ1-2; CDR3 protein: CSAPTENYGYTF; CDR3 DNA: TGCAGTGCGCCGACAGAGAACTATGGCTACACCTTC
D gene: .; clone size: .; V gene: TRBV6-1; J gene: TRBJ1-1; CDR3 protein: CASSERAGADTEAFF; CDR3 DNA: TGTGCCAGCAGTGAACGGGCAGGGGCGGACACTGAAGCTTTCTTT
D gene: .; clone size: .; V gene: TRBV18; J gene: TRBJ1-4; CDR3 protein: CASSPSRGEEKLFF; CDR3 DNA: TGTGCCAGCTCACCATCGAGGGGGGAAGAAAAACTGTTTTTT
D gene: .; clone size: .; V gene: TRBV19; J gene: TRBJ2-3; CDR3 protein: CATSWTITDTQYF; CDR3 DNA: TGTGCCACCAGCTGGACAATCACAGATACGCAGTATTTT
D gene: .; clone size: .; V gene: TRBV11-2; J gene: TRBJ2-2; CDR3 protein: CASSLVRTEDGGELFF; CDR3 DNA: TGTGCCAGCAGCTTAGTACGGACAGAAGATGGCGGGGAGCTGTTTTTT
D gene: .; clone size: .; V gene: TRBV3-1; J gene: TRBJ2-1; CDR3 protein: CASSQVAGSSEQFF; CDR3 DNA: TGTGCCAGCAGCCAAGTTGCGGGCTCTTCTGAGCAGTTCTTC
D gene: .; clone size: .; V gene: TRBV18; J gene: TRBJ1-1; CDR3 protein: CASSPPVRVGTEAFF; CDR3 DNA: TGTGCCAGCTCACCTCCTGTTCGGGTCGGAACTGAAGCTTTCTTT
D gene: .; clone size: .; V gene: TRBV27; J gene: TRBJ2-1; CDR3 protein: CASRDPLAGSSYNEQFF; CDR3 DNA: TGTGCCAGCAGAGACCCGTTGGCGGGCTCCTCCTACAATGAGCAGTTCTTC